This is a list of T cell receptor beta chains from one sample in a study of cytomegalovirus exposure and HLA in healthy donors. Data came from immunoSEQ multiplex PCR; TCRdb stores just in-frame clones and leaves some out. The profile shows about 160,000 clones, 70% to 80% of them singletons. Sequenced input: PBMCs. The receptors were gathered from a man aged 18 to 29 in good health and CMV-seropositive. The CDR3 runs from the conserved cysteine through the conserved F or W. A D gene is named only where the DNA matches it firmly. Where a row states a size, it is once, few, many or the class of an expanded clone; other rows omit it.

CASLTDTYNEQFF	TGTGCCAGCTTAACAGATACCTACAATGAGCAGTTCTTC	.	.	TRBV18	TRBJ2-1	13
CAWSVGNPGIYGYTF	TGTGCCTGGAGCGTTGGGAATCCGGGGATCTATGGCTACACCTTC	.	.	TRBV30	TRBJ1-2	15
CASRPRTGTSRGDTQYF	TGTGCCAGCAGACCCCGTACAGGGACTAGCAGGGGGGATACGCAGTATTTT	.	TRBD2	TRBV7-2	TRBJ2-3	17
CASSRQGEIDEQFF	TGTGCCAGCTCACGACAGGGAGAGATCGATGAGCAGTTCTTC	once	TRBD1	TRBV18	TRBJ2-1	14
CASSYSSTGYGYTF	TGTGCCAGCAGCTACTCAAGCACGGGCTATGGCTACACCTTC	.	.	TRBV5-6	TRBJ1-2	14
CASSLGAGETQYF	TGCGCCAGCAGCTTGGGGGCTGGAGAGACCCAGTACTTC	.	.	TRBV5-1	TRBJ2-5	13
CASSLGLLNTEAFF	TGTGCCAGCAGCTTGGGCCTGCTGAACACTGAAGCTTTCTTT	.	.	TRBV7-8	TRBJ1-1	14
CASSLATGIHEQYF	TGTGCCAGCAGCTTAGCGACAGGGATCCACGAGCAGTACTTC	.	TRBD1	TRBV7-9	TRBJ2-7	14
CASSLDSSSYNEQFF	TGTGCCAGCAGCCTCGACAGTAGCTCCTACAATGAGCAGTTCTTC	.	.	TRBV6-6	TRBJ2-1	15
CATSRPAYNEQFF	TGCGCCACCTCGCGTCCGGCCTACAATGAGCAGTTCTTC	.	.	TRBV10-2	TRBJ2-1	13
CASSPTDPTGELFF	TGCGCCAGCAGCCCGACAGATCCCACAGGGGAGCTGTTTTTT	.	.	TRBV5-1	TRBJ2-2	14
CASSLAQGLGNGYTF	TGCGCCAGCAGCTTGGCTCAGGGTCTGGGGAATGGCTACACCTTC	.	.	TRBV5-1	TRBJ1-2	15
CATSRDRERSSGGAMSTDTQYF	TGTGCCACCAGCAGAGATCGGGAGCGGAGTAGTGGGGGGGCCATGAGCACAGATACGCAGTATTTT	once	.	TRBV15	TRBJ2-3	22
CASSWGGSGNTIYF	TGTGCCAGCAGCTGGGGGGGGAGTGGAAACACCATATATTTT	.	.	TRBV5-6	TRBJ1-3	14
CASRRDPTDTQYF	TGTGCCAGCAGGCGGGATCCCACAGATACGCAGTATTTT	once	.	TRBV2	TRBJ2-3	13
CASSQRLWGGMNNEQFF	TGTGCCAGCAGTCAGCGGTTGTGGGGGGGAATGAACAATGAGCAGTTCTTC	.	TRBD2	TRBV7-2	TRBJ2-1	17
CASKVSFGYTF	TGTGCCAGCAAAGTTAGTTTCGGCTACACCTTC	.	.	TRBV2	TRBJ1-2	11
CASSLGGSLFLNEQFF	TGCGCCAGCAGCCTGGGGGGCTCTTTATTCCTCAATGAGCAGTTCTTC	once	.	TRBV5-1	TRBJ2-1	16
CASSPGGPYGYTF	TGTGCCAGCAGTCCGGGGGGCCCATATGGCTACACCTTC	.	.	TRBV6-1	TRBJ1-2	13
CASSPRQGHLGGYTF	TGTGCCAGCAGCCCCCGGCAGGGCCACCTCGGGGGCTACACCTTC	.	.	TRBV5-6	TRBJ1-2	15
CASSLPGGGGANGYTF	TGTGCCAGCAGCTTGCCAGGTGGCGGGGGCGCAAACGGCTACACCTTC	few	.	TRBV5-6	TRBJ1-2	16
CASEGSGQGEQYF	TGTGCCAGCGAAGGATCCGGACAGGGCGAGCAGTACTTC	once	.	TRBV21-1	TRBJ2-7	13
CASSELSGGGPKTQYF	TGTGCCAGCAGTGAATTATCTGGCGGGGGTCCGAAGACCCAGTACTTC	.	TRBD2	TRBV2	TRBJ2-5	16
CASSEATQSGGASDTQYF	TGCGCCAGCAGTGAGGCGACCCAGAGTGGGGGGGCCTCCGATACGCAGTATTTT	.	.	TRBV10-1	TRBJ2-3	18
CASSDLGTPPVETQYF	TGTGCCAGCAGTGACCTCGGGACTCCCCCGGTGGAGACCCAGTACTTC	.	.	TRBV6-1	TRBJ2-5	16
CASSQDRGGLGEQYF	TGTGCCAGCAGCCAAGATCGGGGTGGTCTAGGCGAGCAGTACTTC	.	.	TRBV14	TRBJ2-7	15
CASSLGGGGEVNIQYF	TGTGCCAGCAGCCTTGGAGGGGGGGGCGAAGTAAACATTCAGTACTTC	.	.	TRBV4-2	TRBJ2-4	16
CASKEGTYEQYF	TGTGCCAGCAAGGAGGGGACCTACGAGCAGTACTTC	.	.	TRBV2	TRBJ2-7	12
CSLRGGFITDTQYF	TGCAGCCTCCGGGGGGGATTTATCACAGATACGCAGTATTTT	.	TRBD2	TRBV29-1	TRBJ2-3	14
CASSTGEQYF	TGTGCCAGCAGCACAGGGGAGCAGTACTTC	.	.	TRBV21-1	TRBJ2-7	10
CASSSTGGRETQYF	TGTGCCAGCAGCTCGACAGGGGGGAGGGAGACCCAGTACTTC	.	TRBD1	TRBV7-6	TRBJ2-5	14
CASRLEENTEAFF	TGTGCCAGCAGACTGGAGGAGAACACTGAAGCTTTCTTT	.	.	TRBV7-3	TRBJ1-1	13
CASSDEGLGNQPQHF	TGTGCCAGCAGTGACGAGGGTCTCGGCAATCAGCCCCAGCATTTT	.	.	TRBV2	TRBJ1-5	15
CASSPGPGQGLAGELFF	TGCGCCAGCAGCCCGGGACCGGGACAGGGTTTGGCCGGGGAGCTGTTTTTT	.	TRBD1	TRBV4-3	TRBJ2-2	17
CASSRQTSGNTIYF	TGTGCCAGCAGCAGACAGACCTCTGGAAACACCATATATTTT	once	.	TRBV6-5	TRBJ1-3	14
CASLSGVNEQYF	TGTGCCAGCCTCAGCGGGGTTAACGAGCAGTACTTC	few	TRBD2	TRBV2	TRBJ2-7	12
CASSERTGGTYEQYF	TGTGCCAGCAGTGAGAGGACTGGAGGAACCTACGAGCAGTACTTC	.	.	TRBV25-1	TRBJ2-7	15
CASSVDRGYQPQHF	TGCGCCAGCAGTGTAGACAGGGGATATCAGCCCCAGCATTTT	once	TRBD1	TRBV10-2	TRBJ1-5	14
CASLGGSGGQPQHF	TGTGCCAGCCTAGGGGGGTCAGGGGGCCAGCCCCAGCATTTT	.	TRBD1	TRBV19	TRBJ1-5	14
CASSEVLGGSTEAFF	TGTGCCAGCAGTGAAGTTCTTGGGGGGAGCACTGAAGCTTTCTTT	.	.	TRBV6-1	TRBJ1-1	15
CASSVGLGQTYGYTF	TGTGCCAGCAGCGTAGGCTTGGGACAGACCTATGGCTACACCTTC	.	TRBD1	TRBV9	TRBJ1-2	15
CASSPEARNTGELFF	TGTGCCAGCTCACCGGAGGCACGGAACACCGGGGAGCTGTTTTTT	.	.	TRBV18	TRBJ2-2	15
CASRGGYGYTF	TGTGCCAGCAGGGGAGGCTATGGCTACACCTTC	few	.	TRBV6-4	TRBJ1-2	11
CASSQARGSGNTIYF	TGCGCCAGCAGCCAAGCAAGAGGCTCTGGAAACACCATATATTTT	few	.	TRBV4-3	TRBJ1-3	15
CASSKGQFYGYTF	TGTGCCAGCAGCAAGGGACAGTTCTATGGCTACACCTTC	.	TRBD1	TRBV5-6	TRBJ1-2	13
CSASGNQPQHF	TGCAGTGCCTCTGGCAATCAGCCCCAGCATTTT	.	.	TRBV20-1	TRBJ1-5	11
CASSLRQVSSYNEQFF	TGTGCCAGCAGCCTTCGACAGGTGAGCTCCTACAATGAGCAGTTCTTC	.	.	TRBV11-3	TRBJ2-1	16
CASSLDRNYEQYF	TGCGCCAGCAGCCTTGACAGAAACTACGAGCAGTACTTC	.	.	TRBV4-1	TRBJ2-7	13
CASSTSVYNEQFF	TGTGCCAGCAGTACTAGCGTATACAATGAGCAGTTCTTC	.	TRBD2	TRBV6-1	TRBJ2-1	13
CASSIQGANEQFF	TGTGCCAGTAGTATACAGGGGGCCAATGAGCAGTTCTTC	.	TRBD1	TRBV19	TRBJ2-1	13
CASSTAAGGETQYF	TGTGCCAGCAGCACGGCGGCGGGGGGGGAGACCCAGTACTTC	.	TRBD2	TRBV9	TRBJ2-5	14
CASGGQTHTEAFF	TGTGCCAGCGGGGGACAGACGCACACTGAAGCTTTCTTT	.	TRBD1	TRBV25-1	TRBJ1-1	13
CASSPSDSYEQYF	TGCGCCAGCAGCCCCTCCGACAGCTACGAGCAGTACTTC	many	.	TRBV4-1	TRBJ2-7	13